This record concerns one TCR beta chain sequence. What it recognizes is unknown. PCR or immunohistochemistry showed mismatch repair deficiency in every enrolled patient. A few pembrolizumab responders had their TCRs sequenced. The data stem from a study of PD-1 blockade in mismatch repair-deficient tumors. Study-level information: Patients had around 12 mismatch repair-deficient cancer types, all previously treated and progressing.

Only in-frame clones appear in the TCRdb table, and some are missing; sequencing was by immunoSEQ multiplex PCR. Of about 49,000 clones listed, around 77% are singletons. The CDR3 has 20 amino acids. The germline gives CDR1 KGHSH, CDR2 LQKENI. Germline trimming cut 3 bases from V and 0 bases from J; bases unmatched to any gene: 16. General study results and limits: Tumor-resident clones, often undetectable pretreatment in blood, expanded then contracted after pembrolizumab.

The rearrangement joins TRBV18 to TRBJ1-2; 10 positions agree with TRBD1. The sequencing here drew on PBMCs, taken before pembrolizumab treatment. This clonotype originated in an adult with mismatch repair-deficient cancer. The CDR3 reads CASSPRDRGVNLPSNYGYTF. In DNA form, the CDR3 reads TGTGCCAGCTCACCTAGGGACAGGGGAGTTAACCTCCCTTCTAACTATGGCTACACCTTC.